This entry lists 27 T cell receptor beta chains sequenced from one sample in a study of T-cell reconstitution after alpha-beta-depleted transplantation in children. Unique molecular identifiers featured in how the TCRbeta library was prepared. TCRdb passed the PCR reads through MiXCR, listing each CDR3 protein once. This table holds 250,000 to 300,000 distinct CDR3 sequences, roughly a tenth found once. The material sequenced was PBMCs, taken before TCRalphabeta/CD19-depleted stem cell transplant. The receptor source for this set is a boy under two years old with acute myeloid leukemia, due to receive a stem cell transplant.

This clonotype has at least ten counts. This sequence joins TRBV5-5 and TRBJ2-3, with 9 nucleotides matching TRBD2. CDR1 is SGHKS, CDR2 YYEKEE, per germline (reference sequence). The CDR3 is 15 residues long. The trim removed 4 bases at V and 1 base at J, leaving 4 bases unmatched. The CDR3 sequence is CASSPLAGRTDTQYF. CDR3 coding DNA: TGTGCCAGCAGCCCGCTAGCGGGGCGCACAGATACGCAGTATTTT. The variable domain in full, completed from reference TRBV5-5 and TRBJ2-3, reads DAGVTQSPTHLIKTRGQQVTLRCSPISGHKSVSWYQQVLGQGPQFIFQYYEKEERGRGNFPDRFSARQFPNYSSELNVNALLLGDSALYLCASSPLAGRTDTQYFGPGTRLTVL.

This clonotype was seen a handful of times. The chain is built from TRBV6-1 and TRBJ1-2; D is undetermined. V lost 6 bases to trimming and J lost 8 bases, with 16 bases between them. The length of the CDR3 is 13 residues. CDR1 and CDR2 from the germline V gene are MNHNS and SASEGT. For the CDR3, the DNA is TGTGCCAGCAGCCGGGCCCCGTGGAAGGGCTACACCTTC. Protein product: CASSRAPWKGYTF.

This clonotype was seen ten or more times. This chain connects TRBV29-1 to TRBJ2-3; unclear D gene. V dropped 1 base and J dropped 2 bases, with 13 bases sitting between them. The CDR3 has 15 amino acids. Germline CDR1 and CDR2: SQVTM and ANQGSEA. As DNA, the CDR3 is TGCAGCGTTGAAGCATACAGTTTTTTCACAGATACGCAGTATTTT. Its protein product is CSVEAYSFFTDTQYF.

The rearrangement joins TRBV6-2 or TRBV6-3 to TRBJ2-1, with 12 positions matching TRBD2. Trimming cost V 5 bases and J 6 bases; bases outside gene matches: 8. The CDR3 length is 16 residues. Germline values: CDR1 MNHEY, CDR2 SVGEGT. For the CDR3, the DNA is TGTGCCAGCAGTCCCCCTTCTAGCGGGAGGGCCAATGAGCAGTTCTTC. Protein: CASSPPSSGRANEQFF.

At least ten counts were recorded for this clonotype. V gene TRBV20-1 combines with J gene TRBJ2-7, with TRBD1 matching over 7 bases. The CDR3 spans 13 residues. The germline V gene encodes CDR1 DFQATT and CDR2 SNEGSKA (reference sequence). The ends lost 6 bases at V and 1 base at J; junction bases unmatched: 6. This chain's CDR3 is CSADTGQSYEQYF. The CDR3 nucleotides read TGCAGTGCGGACACGGGACAGTCCTACGAGCAGTACTTC.

This clonotype was observed many times. V usage is TRBV20-1 and J usage is TRBJ1-4; TRBD1 aligns across 8 bases. The CDR3 is 14 amino acids. The V segment lost 8 bases and the J segment 8 bases; nucleotides outside the gene matches: 13. Germline CDR1 DFQATT, CDR2 SNEGSKA (reference sequence). CDR3 bases: TGCAGTCCAATCTCCGGGACAGGAGGAGAAAAACTGTTTTTT. It codes for CSPISGTGGEKLFF.

This clonotype was counted once. The chain couples TRBV12-2 to TRBJ2-1; TRBD2, the table's D call, was not compared with the DNA. TRBV12-2 is flagged as a pseudogene. The CDR3 totals 19 residues. The CDR3: CASRLGCLAGASSYNEQFF. The CDR3 nucleotides read TGTGCAAGTCGCTTAGGTTGCCTAGCGGGAGCTAGCTCCTACAATGAGCAGTTCTTC.

This clonotype was picked up many times. The V gene is TRBV12-3 or TRBV12-4, the J gene TRBJ2-1, with TRBD1 matching over 8 bases. With V trimmed by 5 bases and J by 5 bases, 11 bases remained unmatched. The length of the CDR3 is 16 residues. The CDR3 DNA reads as TGTGCCAGCAGTACCCAGGACAGGGTCGCAAACAATGAGCAGTTCTTC. It specifies CASSTQDRVANNEQFF.

As to this clonotype: A much larger clone lies one base from this, so it may be a read error. This chain links TRBV5-6 with TRBJ2-4; 9 nucleotides match TRBD1. The CDR3 has 16 amino acids. Germline assignment: CDR1 SGHDT and CDR2 YYEEEE. CDR3: CASSQLGQGPNNIQYF. Here the CDR3 DNA reads TGTGCCAGCAGCCAGTTGGGACAGGGCCCCAATAACATTCAGTACTTC.

This clonotype was detected ten times or more. The rearrangement joins TRBV6-5 to TRBJ2-7; TRBD1 is a possible D gene (6 bases). The CDR3 covers 15 residues. The V end was cut by 0 bases, the J end by 2 bases, with 11 bases between. Germline assignment: CDR1 MNHEY and CDR2 SVGAGI. DNA of the CDR3: TGTGCCAGCAGTTACTCTGTGTCAGGGGCCTACGAGCAGTACTTC. This gives the protein CASSYSVSGAYEQYF.

At least ten counts were recorded for this clonotype. The CDR3 is CASSLAYRGRGTGELFF. The DNA for the CDR3 is TGTGCCAGCAGCTTAGCGTACAGGGGGCGCGGTACCGGGGAGCTGTTTTTT. The chain combines TRBV7-6 with TRBJ2-2, with 9 bases identical to TRBD1. Losses at the gene ends were 0 bases for V and 5 bases for J; bases not matched to a gene: 7. The CDR3 totals 17 residues. Per germline, CDR1 SGHVS and CDR2 FNYEAQ.

Many counts were recorded for this clonotype. The V and J genes are TRBV5-6 and TRBJ2-7, with D perhaps assigned TRBD1 or TRBD2 (5 bases each). Germline values: CDR1 SGHDT, CDR2 YYEEEE. V lost 4 bases and J lost 0, with 11 bases in between. This CDR3 spans 14 amino acids. The CDR3: CASSDLGDSYEQYF. The CDR3 DNA reads as TGTGCCAGCAGCGACCTGGGGGACTCCTACGAGCAGTACTTC.

This clonotype was counted ten times or more. The chain links TRBV28 to TRBJ2-2; possibly TRBD1 for D (6 bases). Trimming removed 6 bases at V and 6 bases at J, with 11 bases between. The germline V gene encodes CDR1 MDHEN and CDR2 SYDVKM. There are 13 residues in the CDR3. Here the CDR3 DNA reads TGTGCCAGCAGCCCAGAGGGGGCCGGGGAGCTGTTTTTT. It translates to CASSPEGAGELFF.

This clonotype was detected a few times. The chain links TRBV12-3 or TRBV12-4 to TRBJ1-1; D is possibly TRBD1 (6 bases). The CDR3 has 14 residues. V shed 8 bases and J shed 0 bases, with 13 bases lying between them. Here the CDR3 DNA reads TGTGCCAGCGGGGGGCTCTTCATGAACACTGAAGCTTTCTTT. This encodes CASGGLFMNTEAFF.

This clonotype was observed at least ten times. The chain links TRBV24-1 to TRBJ2-3, with 10 bases that match TRBD2. The trim removed 4 bases at V and 0 bases at J, leaving 15 bases unmatched. The CDR3 loop spans 20 amino acids. The germline V gene encodes CDR1 KGHDR and CDR2 SFDVKD. The chain's CDR3 is CATSDPDIPGLATSTDTQYF. DNA of the CDR3: TGTGCCACCAGTGACCCGGACATCCCGGGACTAGCGACTAGCACAGATACGCAGTATTTT.

As to this clonotype: A clone one base away is much larger, so this may be a read error. The CDR3 nucleotides are TGTGCCAGCAGCTTCGTCCCTCGCGACGAGCAGTACTTC. It codes for CASSFVPRDEQYF. The chain carries TRBV7-9 and TRBJ2-7, with no clear D. This CDR3 has 13 amino acids. Trimming removed 3 bases from V and 5 bases from J, with 11 bases in between. Germline V gene data show CDR1 as SEHNR and CDR2 as FQNEAQ (reference sequence).

This clonotype was found many times. The V call is TRBV28, the J call TRBJ2-2; D possibly corresponds to TRBD2 (5 bases). This CDR3 is 15 amino acids long. Germline V CDR1 and CDR2: MDHEN, SYDVKM. Trimming removed 2 bases at V and 4 bases at J, with 11 bases between. The CDR3 reads CASSLPGWGTGELFF. CDR3 nucleotide sequence: TGTGCCAGCAGTTTACCGGGATGGGGCACCGGGGAGCTGTTTTTT.

This clonotype has a count of ten or more. This chain uses TRBV28 with TRBJ2-7; D is uncertain. CDR3 length: 15 residues. Germline CDR1 and CDR2: MDHEN and SYDVKM. V lost 6 bases and J 7 bases, leaving 22 bases between the germline ends. CDR3 bases: TGTGCCAGCAGCCCTACGAGAGCTTTGGCTAGGGAGCAGTACTTC. Residues: CASSPTRALAREQYF.

This clonotype was seen more than once but under ten times. The chain is built from TRBV29-1 and TRBJ1-4; 10 positions match TRBD1. CDR1 SQVTM and CDR2 ANQGSEA come from the germline V gene. The CDR3 length is 14 residues. V was pared by 4 bases and J by 11 bases, with 10 bases of the junction left unmatched. The CDR3 DNA is TGCAGCGTTGTTGACCGGGACAGGGGCCCCAAACTGTTTTTT. Translation gives CSVVDRDRGPKLFF.

This clonotype was picked up many times. V usage is TRBV5-1 and J usage is TRBJ1-2; D possibly corresponds to TRBD1 (6 bases). The V end was cut by 0 bases, the J end by 1 base, with 10 bases between. CDR3 length: 15 amino acids. Germline lookup yields CDR1 SGHRS and CDR2 YFSETQ. The DNA of the CDR3 is TGCGCCAGCAGCTTGGGGACAGCTCATAACTATGGCTACACCTTC. Translation: CASSLGTAHNYGYTF.

This clonotype has just a few counts. This rearrangement joins TRBV5-6 to TRBJ1-2, with D perhaps matching TRBD1 (6 bases). Germline CDR1 is SGHDT and CDR2 is YYEEEE. The V end was cut by 4 bases, the J end by 4 bases, with 17 bases between. The CDR3 runs to 15 residues. Written as DNA, the CDR3 is TGTGCCAGCAGCCAACAGGGAGGCCTCCTCTATGGCTACACCTTC. Protein product: CASSQQGGLLYGYTF. The whole variable domain, filled in from reference TRBV5-6 and TRBJ1-2, reads DAGVTQSPTHLIKTRGQQVTLRCSPKSGHDTVSWYQQALGQGPQFIFQYYEEEERQRGNFPDRFSGHQFPNYSSELNVNALLLGDSALYLCASSQQGGLLYGYTFGSGTRLTVV.

This clonotype was counted at least ten times. V usage is TRBV14 and J usage is TRBJ2-7; no firm D call. V lost 4 bases and J lost 2, with 12 bases in between. This CDR3 contains 14 residues. Per germline, CDR1 SGHDN and CDR2 FVKESK. As DNA, the CDR3 is TGTGCCAGCAGCCCTGGTCACACGACCTACGAGCAGTACTTC. Translated, it gives CASSPGHTTYEQYF.

This clonotype has a handful of counts. The chain uses TRBV6-5 and TRBJ2-7; D not resolved. The germline V gene encodes CDR1 MNHEY and CDR2 SVGAGI. The CDR3 consists of 14 residues. Between the trimmed V and J ends, which lost 2 bases and 6 bases, there was a span of 14 bases. CDR3 in DNA: TGTGCCAGCAGTTACGGGCGTGAAAAAACCGAGCAGTACTTC. As protein: CASSYGREKTEQYF.

This clonotype showed up many times. The chain recombines TRBV4-3 with TRBJ2-2, with TRBD2 matching over 7 bases. Germline V gene lookup returns CDR1 LGHNA and CDR2 YSLEER. V dropped 0 bases and J dropped 8; count of bases not matched to a gene: 9. CDR3 length equals 16 residues. Here the CDR3 DNA reads TGCGCCAGCAGCCAAGATCGGTCCCGACTAGCTGGGGAGCTGTTTTTT. Its translation: CASSQDRSRLAGELFF.

This clonotype has at least ten counts. The chain has TRBV21-1 and TRBJ1-5. TRBV21-1 is reported as a pseudogene. The CDR3 covers 12 residues. Here the CDR3 DNA reads TGTGCCAGCAGCAAAATCAATCAGCCCCAGCATTTT. Translated: CASSKINQPQHF.

This clonotype has a handful of counts. The chain couples TRBV7-2 to TRBJ1-2, with TRBD1 as a possible D gene (5 bases). V dropped 5 bases and J dropped 8 bases, with 21 bases sitting between them. The CDR3 extends over 15 amino acids. Germline assignment: CDR1 SGHTA and CDR2 FQGNSA. The CDR3 DNA reads TGTGCCAGCAGCGCCGCCGGACCCGCTTGGGGCGGCTACACCTTC. Its protein product is CASSAAGPAWGGYTF.

About this clonotype: Germline and junction disagree at one end, which may indicate a read error. The chain links TRBV12-3 or TRBV12-4 to TRBJ2-1; TRBD2 matches 8 bases. CDR3 size: 15 residues. In nucleotides, the CDR3 is TGTGCCAGCAGAACCCGGGGGGGGCCCTACAATGACCAGTTCTTC. This sequence encodes CASRTRGGPYNDQFF.